This TCR beta chain comes out of a study of blood T cell dynamics during melanoma immunotherapy. Study-wide findings and caveats: PBMC repertoires of eventual disease-control patients split at W3 into clonality or diversity gains. Whether repertoire-driving clones were melanoma-specific could not be determined.

The CDR3 spans 14 residues. Germline assignment: CDR1 MDHEN and CDR2 SYDVKM. Trimming cost V 6 bases and J 2 bases, with 14 bases left between them. As to time point: week 3, after first cycle of checkpoint inhibitor. Disease control meant complete response, partial response or stable disease at 12 weeks. With regard to this clone: Its antigen remains unknown.

Only in-frame clones appear in the TCRdb table, and some are missing; sequencing was by immunoSEQ multiplex PCR. The data contain approximately 28,000 clones, approximately 80% of them singletons. The sample here was blood, taken from a patient treated with checkpoint blockade. The sequence derives from a human donor with melanoma. The chain combines TRBV28 with TRBJ2-7, with D perhaps assigned TRBD1 or TRBD2 (5 bases each). The CDR3 nucleotides are TGTGCCAGCAGCAGTGGGGGACGAACCTACGAGCAGTACTTC. It yields the protein CASSSGGRTYEQYF.